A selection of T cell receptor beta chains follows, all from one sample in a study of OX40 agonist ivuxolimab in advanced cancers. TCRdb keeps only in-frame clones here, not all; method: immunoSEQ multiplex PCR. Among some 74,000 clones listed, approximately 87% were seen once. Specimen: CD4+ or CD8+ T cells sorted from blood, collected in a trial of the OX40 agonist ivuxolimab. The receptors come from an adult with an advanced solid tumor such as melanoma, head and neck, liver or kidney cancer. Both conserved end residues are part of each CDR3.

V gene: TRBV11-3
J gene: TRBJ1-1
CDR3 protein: CASSPGGGEAFF

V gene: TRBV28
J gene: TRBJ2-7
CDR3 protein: CASSLGVTTLRVQYF

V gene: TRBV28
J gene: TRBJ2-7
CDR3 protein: CASSSPGQGRYEQYF

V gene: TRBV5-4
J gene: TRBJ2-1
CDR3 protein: CASSPTGSSYNEQFF

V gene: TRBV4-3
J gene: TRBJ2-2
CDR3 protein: CASSQASLAGSHTGELFF

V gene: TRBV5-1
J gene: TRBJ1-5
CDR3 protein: CASSLQGREQPQHF

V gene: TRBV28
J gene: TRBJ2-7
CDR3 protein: CASSQPGLVDYEQYF

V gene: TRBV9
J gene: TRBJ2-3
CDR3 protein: CASSVEADTQYF

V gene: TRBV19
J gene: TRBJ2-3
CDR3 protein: CASSIDPAGRTQYF

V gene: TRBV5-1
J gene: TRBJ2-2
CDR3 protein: CASSRTSGRASGELFF

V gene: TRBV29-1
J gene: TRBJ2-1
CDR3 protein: CSVEDRTSGRLREQFF

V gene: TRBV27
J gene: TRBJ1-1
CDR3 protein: CASSSQTGWAFAEAFF

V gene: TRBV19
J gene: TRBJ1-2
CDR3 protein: CASINTGLVSSSGYTF

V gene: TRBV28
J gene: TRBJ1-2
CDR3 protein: CASSPVRTGGTYGYTF